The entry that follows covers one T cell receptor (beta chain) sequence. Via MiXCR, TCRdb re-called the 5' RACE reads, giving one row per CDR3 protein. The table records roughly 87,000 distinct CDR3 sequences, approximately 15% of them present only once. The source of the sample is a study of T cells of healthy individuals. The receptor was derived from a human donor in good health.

CDR3 nucleotides: TGTGCCAGCAGCTTATTGGAGACCGGGGAGCTGTTTTTT. Encoded protein: CASSLLETGELFF. The chain is built from TRBV7-2 and TRBJ2-2; no definite D call. Germline CDR1 and CDR2: SGHTA and FQGNSA. This CDR3 spans 13 amino acids. The V and J ends lost 2 bases and 5 bases respectively, with 6 bases between them.